One sample yielded the 16 T cell receptor beta chains listed below, sequenced in a study of CD8 T cells in Susac syndrome. RNA amounts of about 0.5 to 1 ug underwent reverse transcription with random hexamers. MiXCR, run by TCRdb on the immunoSEQ multiplex PCR reads, gives a single entry per CDR3 protein. Of some 240,000 distinct CDR3 sequences in the sample, about 96% were seen once. What was sequenced was CD4+ T cells from PBMCs. The receptors were gathered from a human donor with Susac syndrome.

The chain employs TRBV28 and TRBJ1-5; D is uncertain. From germline, CDR1 is MDHEN and CDR2 SYDVKM. The CDR3 runs to 13 residues. V was cut by 6 bases and J by 6 bases, with 12 bases left in between. The chain's CDR3 is CASRRDLGQPQHF. CDR3 nucleotides: TGTGCCAGCAGGCGCGACTTAGGTCAGCCCCAGCATTTT.

In its sample, this clonotype was seen once. The V gene is TRBV12-5, the J gene TRBJ1-4, with a weak D call TRBD1 (6 bases). Germline values: CDR1 LGHNT, CDR2 FRNRAP. Between the trimmed V and J ends, which lost 6 bases and 2 bases, there was a span of 10 bases. The CDR3 sequence is 14 residues long. As DNA, the CDR3 is TGTGCTAGTGGCCACAGGGCCACTAATGAAAAACTGTTTTTT. It codes for CASGHRATNEKLFF.

This chain joins TRBV30 and TRBJ1-1; D is unclear. The length of the CDR3 is 13 residues. Trimming took 2 bases from V and 2 from J, leaving 9 bases between them. The germline V gene encodes CDR1 GTSNPN and CDR2 SVGIG (reference sequence). The CDR3 spells CAWSRAGNTEAFF. Here the CDR3 DNA reads TGTGCCTGGAGTCGGGCAGGAAACACTGAAGCTTTCTTT.

CDR3 sequence reads: CASSWRKTGEAFF. DNA of the CDR3: TGTGCCAGCAGCTGGAGAAAGACAGGTGAAGCTTTCTTT. This sequence joins TRBV7-2 and TRBJ1-1, with D perhaps matching TRBD1 (6 bases). Germline V gene data show CDR1 as SGHTA and CDR2 as FQGNSA. The ends were cut back, 4 bases at V and 7 bases at J, with 13 bases in the middle. This CDR3 is built from 13 residues.

The chain couples TRBV29-1 to TRBJ1-2; tentatively, D is TRBD1 (6 bases). The V end lost 7 bases, the J end lost 8 bases, and 17 bases lay between the germline ends. Germline CDR1 reads SQVTM; CDR2 reads ANQGSEA. The CDR3 contains 12 residues. This CDR3 is CSAYSGTRGYTF. Here the CDR3 DNA reads TGCAGCGCCTATTCCGGGACACGAGGCTACACCTTC.

The chain uses TRBV5-1 and TRBJ2-1, with D uncertain. The ends were cut back, 0 bases at V and 0 bases at J, with 4 bases in the middle. The length of the CDR3 is 14 residues. Germline loops: CDR1 SGHRS, CDR2 YFSETQ. DNA for the CDR3: TGCGCCAGCAGCTTGGATAGCTCCTACAATGAGCAGTTCTTC. Translated: CASSLDSSYNEQFF.

The CDR3 DNA is TGTGCTGTAGCTCGGGACCAAGAGACCCAGTACTTC. The encoded protein is CAVARDQETQYF. The chain uses TRBV30 and TRBJ2-5, with unresolved D. The germline CDR1 and CDR2 sequences are GTSNPN and SVGIG (reference sequence). This CDR3 contains 12 residues.

The chain is built from TRBV29-1 and TRBJ2-3, with D tentatively TRBD1 (6 bases). CDR3 size: 12 residues. CDR1 is SQVTM, CDR2 ANQGSEA, per germline. V lost 8 bases, J lost 4 bases, and 13 bases lay in between. DNA of the CDR3: TGCAGCACCATGGGGGCCCCAGATACGCAGTATTTT. Encoded protein: CSTMGAPDTQYF.

CDR3 nucleotide sequence: TGCAGTGCTAGGAGTGGAGGATCGGCCACTGAAGCTTTCTTT. Its protein is CSARSGGSATEAFF. The chain is built from TRBV20-1 and TRBJ1-1; D is uncertain. The CDR3 has 14 amino acids. CDR1 and CDR2 (germline): DFQATT, SNEGSKA (reference sequence). Trimming stripped 3 bases from V and 4 bases from J, with 15 bases between.

This chain joins TRBV5-4 and TRBJ1-2; 8 nucleotides agree with TRBD1. This CDR3 spans 13 amino acids. V gave up 9 bases and J gave up 2 bases; unmatched junction bases: 6. Germline V lookup: CDR1 SGHNT, CDR2 YYREEE (reference sequence). The CDR3 is CATRTGTNYGYTF. The CDR3, as DNA: TGTGCCACACGGACAGGGACAAACTATGGCTACACCTTC.

This chain links TRBV29-1 with TRBJ2-2; 12 nucleotides agree with TRBD1. CDR3 size: 18 residues. In germline, CDR1 is SQVTM, CDR2 ANQGSEA. With V trimmed by 7 bases and J by 0 bases, 12 bases remained unmatched. In nucleotides, the CDR3 is TGCAGCGCCTCCAGGGGGACAGGGGGCCGCTCGAACACCGGGGAGCTGTTTTTT. It is translated as CSASRGTGGRSNTGELFF.

J is TRBJ1-2 and V is TRBV3-1; D gene ambiguous. The CDR3 length is 15 residues. V was pared by 7 bases and J by 7 bases, with 22 bases between. Germline assignment: CDR1 LGHDT and CDR2 YNNKEL (reference sequence). The CDR3 DNA sequence: TGTGCCAGCAACGCAATTGACACGGGAGGTTTTGGCTACACCTTC. Translated, it gives CASNAIDTGGFGYTF. The full variable domain, with the rest looked up from reference TRBV3-1 and TRBJ1-2, is DTAVSQTPKYLVTQMGNDKSIKCEQNLGHDTMYWYKQDSKKFLKIMFSYNNKELIINETVPNRFSPKSPDKAHLNLHINSLELGDSAVYFCASNAIDTGGFGYTFGSGTRLTVV.

The chain links TRBV5-1 to TRBJ2-6, with D maybe TRBD1 (5 bases). The CDR3 extends over 16 amino acids. Trimming left V 1 base short and J 0 bases short, with 8 bases between. CDR1 is SGHRS, CDR2 YFSETQ, per germline. Here the CDR3 reads CASSLSGRSGANVLTF. The CDR3 region has the DNA TGCGCCAGCAGCTTGTCAGGGCGCTCTGGGGCCAACGTCCTGACTTTC.

V gene TRBV29-1 combines with J gene TRBJ2-2; no definite D call. This CDR3 comprises 14 residues. Trimming pared 2 bases from V and 4 bases from J, leaving 11 bases between. Germline V gives CDR1 SQVTM, CDR2 ANQGSEA. CDR3 region: CSVEWVSFTGELFF. The CDR3 DNA follows: TGCAGCGTTGAATGGGTCAGCTTCACCGGGGAGCTGTTTTTT.

The chain is built from TRBV24-1 and TRBJ2-6; no clear D gene. This CDR3 region has 12 residues. Germline CDR1 reads KGHDR; CDR2 reads SFDVKD. The ends were cut back, 4 bases at V and 10 bases at J, with 7 bases in the middle. The CDR3 sequence: CATSDQKNVLTF. CDR3 coding DNA: TGTGCCACCAGTGACCAGAAGAACGTCCTGACTTTC.

The rearrangement joins TRBV5-6 to TRBJ1-2; D not resolved. Trimming shortened V by 5 bases and J by 0 bases, and 11 bases separated the two germline ends. Germline lookup yields CDR1 SGHDT and CDR2 YYEEEE. The CDR3 extends over 14 amino acids. CDR3 sequence: CASRRGRANYGYTF. CDR3 coding DNA: TGTGCCAGCAGGAGAGGACGAGCTAACTATGGCTACACCTTC.